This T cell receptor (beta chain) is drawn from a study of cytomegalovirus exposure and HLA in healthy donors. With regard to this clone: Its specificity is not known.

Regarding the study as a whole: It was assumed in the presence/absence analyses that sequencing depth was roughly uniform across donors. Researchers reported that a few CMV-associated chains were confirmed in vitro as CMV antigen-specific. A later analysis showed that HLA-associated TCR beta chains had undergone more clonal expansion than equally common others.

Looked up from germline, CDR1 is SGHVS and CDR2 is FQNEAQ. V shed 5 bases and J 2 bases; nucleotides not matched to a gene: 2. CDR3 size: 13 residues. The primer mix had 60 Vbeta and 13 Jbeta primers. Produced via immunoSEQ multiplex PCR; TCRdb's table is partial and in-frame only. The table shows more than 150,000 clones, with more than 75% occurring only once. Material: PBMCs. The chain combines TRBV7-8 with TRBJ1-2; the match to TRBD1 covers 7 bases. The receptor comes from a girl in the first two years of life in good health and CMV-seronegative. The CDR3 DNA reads TGTGCCAGCAGCCCGGGACAGAACTATGGCTACACCTTC. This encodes CASSPGQNYGYTF.